Sequencing of this T cell receptor (beta chain) was carried out in a study of naive and memory T cell subsets. The V end lost 3 bases, the J end lost 6 bases, and 8 bases lay between the germline ends. The CDR3 is made up of 12 amino acids. Ligated cDNA underwent four rounds of PCR with nested alpha and beta constant region primers and SP2. TCRdb re-called the 5' RACE reads with MiXCR, one entry per CDR3 protein. The sample lists 50,000 or so distinct CDR3 sequences, around 7.7% occurring once. TCR cDNA received a 3' ligated oligonucleotide that carried a UMI. This clonotype was counted ten times or more.

V usage is TRBV12-3 or TRBV12-4 and J usage is TRBJ1-2; the D is unclear. This receptor was identified in a male donor in good health. The CDR3 reads CASSFSLDGYTF. CDR3 bases: TGTGCCAGCAGTTTTAGCCTCGATGGCTACACCTTC.